The next 21 T cell receptor beta chains were all read from a single sample in a study of T cells in Graves' hyperthyroidism and ophthalmopathy. The TCR beta CDR3 regions underwent amplification using RNA transcripts as the source. TCR CDR3 regions were first amplified by RT-PCR with HTBI primers. TCRdb analysed the multiplex PCR reads with MiXCR anew, one entry per CDR3 protein. The data show roughly 700,000 distinct CDR3 sequences, 14% seen once. The specimen was blood. The receptors stem from a woman between 18 and 29 years old with Graves' hyperthyroidism.

Worth noting for this clonotype: The junction departs from the called germline gene at one end, perhaps through a read error. This chain uses TRBV10-3 with TRBJ2-7, with TRBD2 identical over 10 bases. Germline V gives CDR1 ENHRY, CDR2 SYGVKD. The CDR3 extends over 15 amino acids. CDR3 residues: CAINAAGGLSDEQYF. The DNA of the CDR3 is TGTGCCATCAACGCAGCGGGAGGGCTCTCCGACGAGCAGTACTTC.

This clonotype was seen at least ten times. The J gene is TRBJ2-1, the V gene TRBV18, with D unclear. There are 13 residues in the CDR3. Trimming stripped 2 bases from V and 6 bases from J, with 8 bases between. Germline V gene sequence: CDR1 KGHSH, CDR2 LQKENI. The CDR3 here is CASSPTRFNEQFF. The CDR3 DNA follows: TGTGCCAGCTCACCAACCAGGTTCAATGAGCAGTTCTTC.

In this sample, this clonotype turned up a few times. V and J are TRBV14 and TRBJ1-6; no clear D gene. The CDR3 has 17 residues. The germline gives CDR1 SGHDN, CDR2 FVKESK. The V gene lost 1 base and the J gene lost 7 bases, with 17 bases spanning the gap. The CDR3 DNA sequence: TGTGCCAGCAGCCAAGTATGGGGAGGACTCATCAATTCACCCCTCCACTTT. It codes for CASSQVWGGLINSPLHF.

Ten or more counts support this clonotype. The J gene is TRBJ2-7, the V gene TRBV6-1; D is tentatively TRBD1 or TRBD2 (7 bases each). Germline V CDR1 and CDR2: MNHNS, SASEGT. The CDR3 length is 15 residues. V was clipped by 4 bases and J by 2 bases, with 15 bases between them. CDR3 amino acids: CASSVTSGTAYEQYF. The DNA of the CDR3 is TGTGCCAGCAGTGTTACAAGCGGGACAGCCTACGAGCAGTACTTC.

The chain uses TRBV24-1 and TRBJ1-5; no reliable D call. The CDR3 loop spans 14 amino acids. The germline V gene has CDR1 KGHDR and CDR2 SFDVKD. V gave up 4 bases and J gave up 1 base, with 7 bases separating them. The CDR3 bases are TGTGCCACCAGTGAATCGAACAGCAATCAGCCCCAGCATTTT. It yields the protein CATSESNSNQPQHF.

The sample holds many counts of this clonotype. The chain has TRBV6-5 and TRBJ1-2; D not resolved. The CDR3 covers 15 residues. In germline, CDR1 is MNHEY, CDR2 SVGAGI. Between the trimmed V and J ends, which lost 6 bases and 1 base, there was a span of 15 bases. The CDR3 coding sequence is TGTGCCAGCAGCTCCCACGGGAGAATTAACTATGGCTACACCTTC. Protein sequence: CASSSHGRINYGYTF.

A word on this clonotype: At one end the junction does not follow the germline gene, possibly because of a read error. The CDR3 DNA follows: TGTGCCACCAGTGAAGGGGACAGGGAAGATCAGTCCCAGCATTTT. Amino acid sequence: CATSEGDREDQSQHF. The chain employs TRBV24-1 and TRBJ1-5, with TRBD1 matching 9 bases. CDR3 size: 15 residues. Per germline, CDR1 KGHDR and CDR2 SFDVKD.

This chain connects TRBV12-3 or TRBV12-4 to TRBJ1-1; 11 bases agree with TRBD1. The junction had 19 bases not matched to a gene; V was cut back by 6 bases and J by 4 bases. The CDR3 extends over 19 amino acids. The DNA for the CDR3 is TGTGCCAGCAGAGATTTCAGGTTTTTTGGGACAGGGGGGAGCACTGAAGCTTTCTTT. It translates to CASRDFRFFGTGGSTEAFF.

The chain combines TRBV24-1 with TRBJ2-7; tentative D call: TRBD2 (5 bases). The V and J ends lost 6 bases and 7 bases respectively, with 15 bases between them. CDR3 length equals 13 residues. The germline V gene encodes CDR1 KGHDR and CDR2 SFDVKD. This CDR3 reads CATSRPGSREQYF. The CDR3 DNA follows: TGTGCCACCAGTAGACCGGGATCGCGGGAGCAGTACTTC.

V gene TRBV20-1 combines with J gene TRBJ2-3, with 14 positions matching TRBD2. V gave up 3 bases and J gave up 2 bases; unmatched junction bases: 16. The CDR3 totals 20 residues. CDR1 and CDR2 (germline): DFQATT, SNEGSKA (reference sequence). DNA of the CDR3: TGCAGTGCTAGGACCACCCCGGGACTAGCGGGAGTTGGGTACACAGATACGCAGTATTTT. Protein product: CSARTTPGLAGVGYTDTQYF.

This rearrangement joins TRBV12-3 or TRBV12-4 to TRBJ2-5; D gene unclear. V lost 6 bases and J 5 bases, leaving 10 bases between the germline ends. The CDR3 is 12 amino acids. CDR3 in DNA: TGTGCCAGCAGCTCCCGTCCGGAGACCCAGTACTTC. It yields the protein CASSSRPETQYF.

In its sample, this clonotype was seen many times. J is TRBJ2-5 and V is TRBV7-2, with D possibly being TRBD2 (5 bases). The CDR3 spans 15 residues. Trimming took 5 bases from V and 5 from J, leaving 18 bases between them. In germline, CDR1 is SGHTA, CDR2 FQGNSA. CDR3 in amino acids: CASSRRLLDRETQYF. The CDR3 DNA is TGTGCCAGCAGCCGCCGTTTACTAGATCGGGAGACCCAGTACTTC.

This clonotype was detected only a few times. This chain links TRBV6-1 with TRBJ2-1, with TRBD2 identical over 13 bases. In germline, CDR1 is MNHNS, CDR2 SASEGT. CDR3 length equals 14 residues. J gave up 5 bases and V 8 bases, and 3 bases lay outside the gene matches. The CDR3 DNA follows: TGTGCCAGCCAGACTAGCGGGAGGAACAATGAGCAGTTCTTC. The encoded protein is CASQTSGRNNEQFF.

This clonotype was picked up many times. The chain is built from TRBV20-1 and TRBJ2-2; D gene unclear. Trimming cost V 6 bases and J 2 bases, with 13 bases left between them. The CDR3 contains 14 residues. The germline CDR1 and CDR2 sequences are DFQATT and SNEGSKA (reference sequence). CDR3 region: CSAKTDPNTGELFF. Here the CDR3 DNA reads TGCAGTGCGAAGACTGACCCCAACACCGGGGAGCTGTTTTTT.

This chain joins TRBV6-1 and TRBJ2-5; 7 nucleotides agree with TRBD1. This CDR3 has 16 residues. Per the germline V gene, CDR1 is MNHNS and CDR2 is SASEGT. V was pared by 6 bases and J by 5 bases, with 15 bases of the junction left unmatched. This chain's CDR3 is CASSYTGQEARETQYF. In DNA, the CDR3 is TGTGCCAGCAGCTATACCGGACAGGAGGCCCGGGAGACCCAGTACTTC.

There are a few counts of this clonotype. This chain uses TRBV7-8 with TRBJ1-2; D gene uncertain. The CDR3 is 15 amino acids. From germline, CDR1 is SGHVS and CDR2 FQNEAQ. V shed 4 bases and J shed 5 bases, with 17 bases lying between them. CDR3: CASSSKDEAWYGYTF. The CDR3 bases are TGTGCCAGCAGCTCAAAGGACGAAGCGTGGTATGGCTACACCTTC. Together with reference TRBV7-8 and TRBJ1-2, the CDR3 gives the full variable domain: GAGVSQSPRYKVAKRGQDVALRCDPISGHVSLFWYQQALGQGPEFLTYFQNEAQLDKSGLPSDRFFAERPEGSVSTLKIQRTQQEDSAVYLCASSSKDEAWYGYTFGSGTRLTVV.

This clonotype has at least ten counts. V usage is TRBV2 and J usage is TRBJ2-5; D gene uncertain. V was trimmed by 4 bases and J by 5 bases, leaving 14 bases between them. This CDR3 spans 14 amino acids. Germline CDR1 and CDR2: SNHLY and FYNNEI. The DNA of the CDR3 is TGTGCCAGCAGTGTTGGCCGAGGATGGGAGACCCAGTACTTC. Amino acid sequence: CASSVGRGWETQYF.

The chain links TRBV12-3 or TRBV12-4 to TRBJ1-5; possibly TRBD1 for D (5 bases). The V end lost 3 bases, the J end lost 1 base, and 10 bases lay between the germline ends. This CDR3 has 15 residues. CDR3 region: CASSFSRASNQPQHF. The DNA for the CDR3 is TGTGCCAGCAGTTTCAGCAGGGCCAGCAATCAGCCCCAGCATTTT.

Many counts were recorded for this clonotype. This chain connects TRBV29-1 to TRBJ2-1; perhaps TRBD2 as D (6 bases). Germline CDR1 and CDR2: SQVTM and ANQGSEA. Between the trimmed V and J ends, which lost 3 bases and 5 bases, there was a span of 11 bases. The CDR3 contains 13 residues. CDR3 protein: CSVDAGFDNEQFF. The CDR3 DNA follows: TGCAGCGTTGACGCGGGATTCGACAATGAGCAGTTCTTC.

The J gene is TRBJ2-2, the V gene TRBV29-1; no clear D gene. V was cut by 5 bases and J by 6 bases, with 10 bases left in between. Germline V gene lookup returns CDR1 SQVTM and CDR2 ANQGSEA. This CDR3 is 12 amino acids long. The CDR3: CSVSDPPGELFF. The CDR3 DNA is TGCAGCGTTAGTGATCCCCCCGGGGAGCTGTTTTTT.

This clonotype turned up a few times. The V gene is TRBV19, the J gene TRBJ2-4; TRBD2 matches at 12 bases. Unmatched junction bases numbered 9, after V lost 3 bases and J lost 6 bases. The CDR3 spans 17 residues. The germline CDR1 and CDR2 sequences are LNHDA and SQIVND (reference sequence). DNA of the CDR3: TGTGCCAGTAGTATCGGTCTAGCGGGAGGGCCTCGAAACATTCAGTACTTC. Translation: CASSIGLAGGPRNIQYF.